The text below deals with one TCR beta chain. The target antigen is unknown. This sample was taken from a study of shared clonotypes between healthy human individuals. CDR1 and CDR2 from the germline V gene are SEHNR and FQNEAQ (reference sequence). Between the trimmed V and J ends, which lost 5 bases and 1 base, there was a span of 14 bases. The CDR3 extends over 15 amino acids. General study results and limits: Donor clonotype sharing was expected to depend on sequencing depth.

At deep level, the assay was performed. How the authors handled the data: There were no quality scores in the junction-only immunoSEQ sequences, so filtering differed. Assay used: immunoSEQ multiplex PCR; TCRdb lists only in-frame clones, some missing. V, J and clone size derive from that table, while D and trimming were established from the DNA sequence. Among just over 2,000,000 clones listed, 90% to 95% were seen once. Every donor, a Caucasian adult, lived in Nashville, Tennessee. Sequenced sample: naive CD4+ T cells sorted from blood. The subset was: CD45RA+ positively selected. This chain uses TRBV7-9 with TRBJ2-5; D might be TRBD1 or TRBD2, each matching 5 bases. This receptor was obtained from a young man in good health. In DNA form, the CDR3 reads TGTGCCAGCAGCCCCGACGGGACCATCCAAGAGACCCAGTACTTC. As protein: CASSPDGTIQETQYF.